The 12 T cell receptor beta chains below were found in one sample sequenced in a study of cytomegalovirus exposure and HLA in healthy donors. Vbeta (60) and Jbeta (13) primers were used in the PCR. Clones were read by immunoSEQ multiplex PCR, and TCRdb kept only the in-frame ones, dropping some. The sample carries fewer than 200,000 clones, 65% to 85% recorded once. The sequenced sample was PBMCs. These TCRs come from a woman aged 50 to 60 in good health and CMV-seropositive.

This clone was recorded many times. The CDR3 reads CASSQEQGLNTEAFF. In DNA, the CDR3 is TGCGCCAGCAGCCAAGAACAGGGATTGAACACTGAAGCTTTCTTT. The chain carries TRBV4-1 and TRBJ1-1; D is perhaps TRBD1 (6 bases). The germline gives CDR1 MGHRA, CDR2 YSYEKL. CDR3 length: 15 amino acids. V gave up 0 bases and J gave up 0 bases, with 8 bases separating them.

This clone was picked up a small number of times. This chain connects TRBV9 to TRBJ2-1; the match to TRBD1 covers 7 bases. Germline values: CDR1 SGDLS, CDR2 YYNGEE. The CDR3 has 15 amino acids. V lost 5 bases to trimming and J lost 1 base; unmatched junction nucleotides: 6. The CDR3 DNA sequence: TGTGCCAGCAGTTCCACGGGACAGTCCTACAATGAGCAGTTCTTC. It codes for CASSSTGQSYNEQFF. Full variable domain (rest looked up from reference TRBV9 and TRBJ2-1): DSGVTQTPKHLITATGQRVTLRCSPRSGDLSVYWYQQSLDQGLQFLIQYYNGEERAKGNILERFSAQQFPDLHSELNLSSLELGDSALYFCASSSTGQSYNEQFFGPGTRLTVL.

The genes are TRBV19 and TRBJ2-3; 10 nucleotides line up with TRBD2. The ends lost 1 base at V and 2 bases at J; junction bases unmatched: 6. Germline V gene data show CDR1 as LNHDA and CDR2 as SQIVND (reference sequence). The CDR3 is made up of 17 amino acids. The CDR3 loop reads CASSIGPSGSITDTQYF. DNA for the CDR3: TGTGCCAGTAGTATAGGCCCTAGCGGGAGTATCACAGATACGCAGTATTTT.

In nucleotides, the CDR3 is TGTGCCAGCAGCTTAGGCGCGGGGGGCGCGACTTTCTTT. Its translation: CASSLGAGGATFF. The J gene is TRBJ1-1, the V gene TRBV7-2; D may be TRBD1 (6 bases). V gave up 1 base and J gave up 12 bases, with 15 bases separating them. The CDR3 consists of 13 residues. Looked up from germline, CDR1 is SGHTA and CDR2 is FQGNSA.

The chain joins TRBV6-1 to TRBJ1-1; D is possibly TRBD1 (5 bases). CDR3 length: 15 residues. Trimming shortened V by 6 bases and J by 4 bases, and 18 bases separated the two germline ends. Germline-derived CDR1 and CDR2 are MNHNS and SASEGT. CDR3 loop: CASSELGGAGTEAFF. The DNA of the CDR3 is TGTGCCAGCAGCGAACTGGGAGGGGCGGGCACTGAAGCTTTCTTT.

The rearrangement links TRBV29-1 to TRBJ1-2; D gene unclear. Germline CDR1 reads SQVTM; CDR2 reads ANQGSEA. The CDR3 length is 12 residues. Trimming shortened V by 5 bases and J by 6 bases, and 13 bases separated the two germline ends. CDR3 nucleotide sequence: TGCAGCGTTATTTCGGGAATCAATGGCTACACCTTC. It translates to CSVISGINGYTF.

The V call is TRBV7-2, the J call TRBJ1-1; no clear D. This CDR3 spans 14 amino acids. The V end was cut by 2 bases, the J end by 1 base, with 8 bases between. Germline lookup yields CDR1 SGHTA and CDR2 FQGNSA. DNA of the CDR3: TGTGCCAGCAGCTTAATCCCAGAGAACACTGAAGCTTTCTTT. Translated: CASSLIPENTEAFF.

The table lists this clone with a count of one. The junction and the germline gene differ at one end; a read error may be behind it. The CDR3 region has the DNA TGTGCTAGCAGCGCCCACGAGAATGAAAAACTGTTTTTT. It specifies CASSAHENEKLFF. The rearrangement joins TRBV7-7 to TRBJ1-4, with D unresolved. Germline loops: CDR1 SSHAT, CDR2 FNYEAQ (reference sequence). CDR3 size: 13 residues.

V gene TRBV7-2 combines with J gene TRBJ1-6, with D unclear. Germline V gene sequence: CDR1 SGHTA, CDR2 FQGNSA. The germline V and J ends were trimmed by 7 bases and 9 bases, with 16 bases remaining between them. The CDR3 length is 14 residues. The DNA of the CDR3 is TGTGCCAGCACGCAGGCTGGACTTATTTCACCCCTCCACTTT. This gives the protein CASTQAGLISPLHF.

The gene calls are TRBV5-4 and TRBJ2-1, with a weak D call TRBD2 (6 bases). Germline CDR1 reads SGHNT; CDR2 reads YYREEE (reference sequence). CDR3 size: 16 residues. The germline V and J ends were trimmed by 2 bases and 8 bases, with 20 bases remaining between them. The CDR3 coding sequence is TGTGCCAGCAGCTTTAGACTTGGCGGGAATTTCGATGAGCAGTTCTTC. Its protein is CASSFRLGGNFDEQFF.

The CDR3 DNA follows: TGTGCCACCAGGAGGGGAAAGCGGGAGAACACCGGGGAGCTGTTTTTT. Its protein is CATRRGKRENTGELFF. The V call is TRBV28, the J call TRBJ2-2, with TRBD2 matching over 7 bases. The V gene end was trimmed by 10 bases and the J gene end by 1 base; junction bases not matched to a gene: 12. Germline CDR1 MDHEN, CDR2 SYDVKM. The length of the CDR3 is 16 residues.

This chain uses TRBV4-1 with TRBJ1-5; TRBD1 agrees at 12 bases. V was clipped by 1 base and J by 2 bases; unmatched bases: 12. The CDR3 covers 20 residues. CDR1 MGHRA and CDR2 YSYEKL come from the germline V gene. The CDR3 region has the DNA TGCGCCAGCAGCCAAGTTCCTCCGGGACAGGGGGCGCGGGGCAATCAGCCCCAGCATTTT. Its translation is CASSQVPPGQGARGNQPQHF.